The rows below give T cell receptor beta chains drawn from one sample of a study of early T cells in non-severe SARS-CoV-2 infection. TCRdb re-analysed the 5' RACE reads in MiXCR, keeping a single row per CDR3 protein. The sample lists tens of thousands of distinct CDR3 sequences; 11% were seen once. The sequencing here drew on whole blood, taken at baseline. Receptor source: an adult who was a healthcare worker with PCR-confirmed SARS-CoV-2 infection or an uninfected control (not recorded which). Each CDR3 is given with its conserved first and last residue. Fields, in order: CDR3 protein, J gene, V gene.

cdr3_aa: CSVEEGAGDIQYF; j_call: TRBJ2-4; v_call: TRBV29-1
cdr3_aa: CSVQVAAGELFF; j_call: TRBJ2-2; v_call: TRBV29-1
cdr3_aa: CASSVGQHSSYEQYF; j_call: TRBJ2-7; v_call: TRBV5-1
cdr3_aa: CAISSDRANYGYTF; j_call: TRBJ1-2; v_call: TRBV10-3
cdr3_aa: CASSPQGDTEAFF; j_call: TRBJ1-1; v_call: TRBV7-9
cdr3_aa: CASRHGYTQYF; j_call: TRBJ2-5; v_call: TRBV6-2/TRBV6-3
cdr3_aa: CASSQGVTGGLPLHF; j_call: TRBJ1-6; v_call: TRBV4-3
cdr3_aa: CASSIRQSYEQYF; j_call: TRBJ2-7; v_call: TRBV7-2
cdr3_aa: CASSSRDRGAYEQYF; j_call: TRBJ2-7; v_call: TRBV11-2
cdr3_aa: CSVGTRGEQYF; j_call: TRBJ2-7; v_call: TRBV29-1
cdr3_aa: CASSQLQGNEQFF; j_call: TRBJ2-1; v_call: TRBV16
cdr3_aa: CASSSGQGVGSGKLFF; j_call: TRBJ1-4; v_call: TRBV7-2
cdr3_aa: CASSLRQGAKEQYF; j_call: TRBJ2-7; v_call: TRBV5-5
cdr3_aa: CASSYGTGYYGYTF; j_call: TRBJ1-2; v_call: TRBV7-2
cdr3_aa: CASSPGVAGRLLSYEQYF; j_call: TRBJ2-7; v_call: TRBV7-2
cdr3_aa: CATSGAQGDHEQYF; j_call: TRBJ2-7; v_call: TRBV15
cdr3_aa: CASSLARTSNQPQHF; j_call: TRBJ1-5; v_call: TRBV7-9
cdr3_aa: CASSLQYTEAFF; j_call: TRBJ1-1; v_call: TRBV12-3/TRBV12-4
cdr3_aa: CASSLIPNYGYTF; j_call: TRBJ1-2; v_call: TRBV7-3
cdr3_aa: CASSLSLAGTYNEQFF; j_call: TRBJ2-1; v_call: TRBV7-9
cdr3_aa: CASSSRAKNSPLHF; j_call: TRBJ1-6; v_call: TRBV7-6
cdr3_aa: CASSYSRQGAETQYF; j_call: TRBJ2-5; v_call: TRBV6-6
cdr3_aa: CASSPGPRYGYTF; j_call: TRBJ1-2; v_call: TRBV27
cdr3_aa: CASSQKGWGGYTF; j_call: TRBJ1-2; v_call: TRBV3-1
cdr3_aa: CASSFLYPGPAPGELFF; j_call: TRBJ2-2; v_call: TRBV7-3
cdr3_aa: CASSLSSGSSLDEQFF; j_call: TRBJ2-1; v_call: TRBV5-1
cdr3_aa: CAWRKYLNTEAFF; j_call: TRBJ1-1; v_call: TRBV30
cdr3_aa: CSVAALAGGPDTQYF; j_call: TRBJ2-3; v_call: TRBV29-1
cdr3_aa: CATSDSWGYNEQFF; j_call: TRBJ2-1; v_call: TRBV24-1
cdr3_aa: CASSGNDANTGELFF; j_call: TRBJ2-2; v_call: TRBV6-2/TRBV6-3
cdr3_aa: CASSWTDVNTEAFF; j_call: TRBJ1-1; v_call: TRBV5-1
cdr3_aa: CASSQTGTGYEQYF; j_call: TRBJ2-7; v_call: TRBV3-1
cdr3_aa: CSVVIPGVVLLDEQFF; j_call: TRBJ2-1; v_call: TRBV29-1
cdr3_aa: CSVRDTNNSPLHF; j_call: TRBJ1-6; v_call: TRBV29-1
cdr3_aa: CASSLGGDRRNQPQHF; j_call: TRBJ1-5; v_call: TRBV7-6
cdr3_aa: CASSSGQGRTDTQYF; j_call: TRBJ2-3; v_call: TRBV7-9
cdr3_aa: CAAGLAGFSDTQYF; j_call: TRBJ2-3; v_call: TRBV28
cdr3_aa: CASSYKQNPYEQYF; j_call: TRBJ2-7; v_call: TRBV11-1
cdr3_aa: CATSKGRTLTDTQYF; j_call: TRBJ2-3; v_call: TRBV15
cdr3_aa: CSASPRGSTDTQYF; j_call: TRBJ2-3; v_call: TRBV20-1
cdr3_aa: CASSQGQSYEQYF; j_call: TRBJ2-7; v_call: TRBV6-6
cdr3_aa: CATSDGDGGSFFGTDTQYF; j_call: TRBJ2-3; v_call: TRBV24-1
cdr3_aa: CSVLSGDHGPSGYTF; j_call: TRBJ1-2; v_call: TRBV29-1
cdr3_aa: CASSSGGTGGQETQYF; j_call: TRBJ2-5; v_call: TRBV5-1
cdr3_aa: CASSAADSGANVLTF; j_call: TRBJ2-6; v_call: TRBV19
cdr3_aa: CASSQLGQGSEQYF; j_call: TRBJ2-7; v_call: TRBV14
cdr3_aa: CASSRGLAGGNEQFF; j_call: TRBJ2-1; v_call: TRBV12-3/TRBV12-4